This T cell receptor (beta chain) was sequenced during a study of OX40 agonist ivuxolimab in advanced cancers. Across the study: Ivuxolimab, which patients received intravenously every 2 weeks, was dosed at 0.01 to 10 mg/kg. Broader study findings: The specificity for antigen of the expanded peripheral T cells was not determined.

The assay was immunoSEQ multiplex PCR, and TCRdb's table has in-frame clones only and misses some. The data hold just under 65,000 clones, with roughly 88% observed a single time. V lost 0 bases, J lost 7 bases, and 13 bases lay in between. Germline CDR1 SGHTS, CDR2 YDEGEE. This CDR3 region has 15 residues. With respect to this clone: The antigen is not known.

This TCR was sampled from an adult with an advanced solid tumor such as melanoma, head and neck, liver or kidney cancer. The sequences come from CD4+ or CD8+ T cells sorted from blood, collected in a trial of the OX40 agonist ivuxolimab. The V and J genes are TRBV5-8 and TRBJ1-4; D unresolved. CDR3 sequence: CASSLGWQAVEKLFF. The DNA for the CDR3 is TGTGCCAGCAGCTTGGGATGGCAGGCGGTTGAAAAACTGTTTTTT.